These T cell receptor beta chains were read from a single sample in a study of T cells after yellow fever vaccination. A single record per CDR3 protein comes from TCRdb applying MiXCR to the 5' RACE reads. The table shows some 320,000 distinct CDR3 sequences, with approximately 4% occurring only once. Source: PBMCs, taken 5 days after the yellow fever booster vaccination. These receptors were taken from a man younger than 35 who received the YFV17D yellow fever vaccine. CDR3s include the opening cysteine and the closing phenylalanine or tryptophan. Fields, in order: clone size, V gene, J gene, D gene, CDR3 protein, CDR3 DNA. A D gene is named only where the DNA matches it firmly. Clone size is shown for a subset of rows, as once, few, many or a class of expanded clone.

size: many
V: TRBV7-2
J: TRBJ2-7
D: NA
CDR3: CASSGDGFYEQYF
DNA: TGTGCCAGCAGCGGAGATGGATTCTACGAGCAGTACTTC

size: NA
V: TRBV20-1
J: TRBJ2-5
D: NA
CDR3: CSAKGLPGTQYF
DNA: TGCAGTGCTAAGGGACTCCCCGGGACCCAGTACTTC

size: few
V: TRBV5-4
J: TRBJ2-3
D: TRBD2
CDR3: CASSLQLGGGTDTQYF
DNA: TGTGCCAGCAGCCTCCAACTGGGAGGGGGCACAGATACGCAGTATTTT

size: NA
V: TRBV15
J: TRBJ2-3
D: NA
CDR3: CATSRDSRTDTQYF
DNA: TGTGCCACCAGCAGAGATTCCCGCACAGATACGCAGTATTTT

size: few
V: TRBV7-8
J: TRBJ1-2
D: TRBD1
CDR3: CASSPFSGTGTNYGYTF
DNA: TGTGCCAGCAGCCCTTTTTCCGGGACAGGGACTAACTATGGCTACACCTTC

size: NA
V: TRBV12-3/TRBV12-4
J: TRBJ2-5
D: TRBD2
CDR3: CASRDSGGRETQYF
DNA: TGTGCCAGCAGGGATAGCGGGGGGCGGGAGACCCAGTACTTC

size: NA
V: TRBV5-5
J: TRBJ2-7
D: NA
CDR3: CASSFGTEQYF
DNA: TGTGCCAGCAGCTTTGGGACAGAGCAGTACTTC

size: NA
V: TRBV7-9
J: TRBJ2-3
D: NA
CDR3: CASSLDSGTDTQYF
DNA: TGTGCCAGCAGCTTGGACAGTGGCACAGATACGCAGTATTTT

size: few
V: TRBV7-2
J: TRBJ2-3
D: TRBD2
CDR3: CASGKAGGLTDTQYF
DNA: TGTGCCAGCGGGAAAGCGGGGGGGCTGACAGATACGCAGTATTTT

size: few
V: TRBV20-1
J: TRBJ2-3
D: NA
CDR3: CSARKLSADTQYF
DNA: TGCAGTGCTAGAAAGCTGTCAGCAGATACGCAGTATTTT

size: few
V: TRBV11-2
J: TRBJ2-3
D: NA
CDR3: CASSFGLDTQYF
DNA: TGTGCCAGCAGCTTCGGGCTAGATACGCAGTATTTT

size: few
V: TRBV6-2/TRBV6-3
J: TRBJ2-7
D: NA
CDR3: CASRWDRSQGEQYF
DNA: TGTGCCAGCAGGTGGGACCGCTCTCAGGGCGAGCAGTACTTC

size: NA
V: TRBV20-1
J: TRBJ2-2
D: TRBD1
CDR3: CSARMVQGSTGELFF
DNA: TGCAGTGCTAGAATGGTACAGGGGAGCACCGGGGAGCTGTTTTTT

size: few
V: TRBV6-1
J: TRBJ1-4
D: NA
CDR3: CASAFAGEKLFF
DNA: TGTGCCAGCGCATTTGCGGGTGAAAAACTGTTTTTT

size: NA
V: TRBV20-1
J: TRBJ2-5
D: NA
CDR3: CSAKPGLASGETQYF
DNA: TGCAGTGCTAAACCGGGACTCGCTTCGGGGGAGACCCAGTACTTC

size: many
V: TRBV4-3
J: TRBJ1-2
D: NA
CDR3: CASSQVRGAGYGYTF
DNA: TGCGCCAGCAGCCAAGTTAGGGGGGCAGGCTATGGCTACACCTTC

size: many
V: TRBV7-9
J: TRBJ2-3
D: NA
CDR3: CASSREQGKTDTQYF
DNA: TGTGCCAGCAGCCGAGAGCAGGGGAAAACAGATACGCAGTATTTT